This TCR beta chain came from a study of graft-versus-host responses after intestinal transplantation. The assay was immunoSEQ multiplex PCR, and TCRdb's table has in-frame clones only and misses some. The table shows about 130,000 clones, with around nine tenths occurring only once. With respect to this clone: As yet, its antigen is unknown.

Germline CDR1 and CDR2: MNHNS and SASEGT. The V end was cut by 1 base, the J end by 5 bases, with 8 bases between. This CDR3 is built from 13 residues. This TCR was sampled from a human donor who received an intestinal transplant. The sample in question was unstimulated CD4+ T cells sorted from spleen or lymph node cells, obtained before intestinal transplant. The chain is built from TRBV6-1 and TRBJ1-2, with a weak D call TRBD1 (6 bases). The CDR3 nucleotides read TGTGCCAGCAGTGAAGGGACAGAATATGGCTACACCTTC. Protein product: CASSEGTEYGYTF.